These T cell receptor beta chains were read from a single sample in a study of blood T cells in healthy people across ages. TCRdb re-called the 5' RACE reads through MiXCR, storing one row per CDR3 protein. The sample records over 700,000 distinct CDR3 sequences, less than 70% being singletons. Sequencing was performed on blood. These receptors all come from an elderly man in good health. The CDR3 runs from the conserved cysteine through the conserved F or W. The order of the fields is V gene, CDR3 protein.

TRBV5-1	CASSPRTDANTEAFF
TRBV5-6	CASSPSARRFSSYEQYF
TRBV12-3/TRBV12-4	CASSPDRSYEQYF
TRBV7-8	CACSLVPGGYNEQFF
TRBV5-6	CASSWDGRSYTF
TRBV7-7	CASSLKGLRGEKLFF
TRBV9	CASSVGTGTNQPQHF
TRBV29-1	CSAPGGGSYNEQFF
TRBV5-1	CASSPSGPSGIYEQYF
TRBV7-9	CASSFLERAGANEQFF
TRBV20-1	CSARGGGGDRTSTDTQYF
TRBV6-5	CASSYSRWSSYEQYF
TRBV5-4	CASTLMATIGNEQFF
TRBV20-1	CSASPDYRETQYF
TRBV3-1	CASSLRTGPLDEQFF
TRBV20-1	CSARGPGNTEAFF
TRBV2	CASSESGNGYTF
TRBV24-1	CATSDTGSSYNEQFF
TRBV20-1	CSASAPPGTGFTDTQYF
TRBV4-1	CASSQDHGFPYNEQYF
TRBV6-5	CASSWIGTGYEQYF
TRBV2	CASSDRSEKETRYF
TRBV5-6	CASRYRDGSPLHF
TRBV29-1	CSVAGGQQPKRTEAFF
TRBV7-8	CASSPYRVSNQPQHF
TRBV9	CASSPRVRGETQFF
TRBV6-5	CASSPSWDPGETQYF
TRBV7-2	CASSLAASGAGEQFF